This T cell receptor beta chain is drawn from a study of CD8+ T cells in alopecia areata. At the level of the study: Treated patients swallowed 5 to 10 mg of oral tofacitinib twice daily. Regarding the study as a whole: Sequencing of scalp samples also includes resident alphabeta T cells from normal skin.

This CDR3 is built from 14 residues. V was clipped by 5 bases and J by 2 bases; unmatched bases: 4. Looked up from germline, CDR1 is SGHTA and CDR2 is FQGTGA. This clone was found a few times. Its antigen remains unidentified. Sequencing relied on a cDNA template that was reverse transcribed from extracted RNA. Method: immunoSEQ multiplex PCR; TCRdb's copy keeps in-frame clones and lacks some. The sample yields some 180,000 clones, 63% seen once. Alopecia areata patients provided lesional scalp punch biopsies and peripheral blood. The sequences come from CD4+ T cells sorted from blood, collected at week 0. The chain uses TRBV7-3 and TRBJ1-1, with TRBD1 matching over 8 bases. The TCR sequence derives from a human donor with alopecia areata. DNA of the CDR3: TGTGCCAGCAGCGTTGGACAGGGCAACACTGAAGCTTTCTTT. It yields the protein CASSVGQGNTEAFF.